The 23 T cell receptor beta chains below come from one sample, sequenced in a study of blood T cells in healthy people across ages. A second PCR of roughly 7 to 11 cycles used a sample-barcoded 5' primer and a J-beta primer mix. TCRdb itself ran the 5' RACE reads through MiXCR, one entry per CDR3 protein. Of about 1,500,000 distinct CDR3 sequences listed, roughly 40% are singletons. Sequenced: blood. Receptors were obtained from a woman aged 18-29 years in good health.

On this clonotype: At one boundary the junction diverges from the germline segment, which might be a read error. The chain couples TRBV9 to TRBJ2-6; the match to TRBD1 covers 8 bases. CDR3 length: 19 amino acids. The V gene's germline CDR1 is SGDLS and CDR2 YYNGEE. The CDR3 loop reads CASSVVGDRLFSGASVLTF. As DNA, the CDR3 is TGTGCCAGCAGCGTAGTGGGGGACAGGTTATTCTCTGGGGCCAGCGTCCTGACTTTC.

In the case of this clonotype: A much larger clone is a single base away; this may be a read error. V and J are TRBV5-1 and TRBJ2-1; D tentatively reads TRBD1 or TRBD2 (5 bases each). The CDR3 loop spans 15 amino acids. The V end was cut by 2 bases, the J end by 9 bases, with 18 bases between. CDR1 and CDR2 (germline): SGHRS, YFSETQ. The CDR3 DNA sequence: TGCGCCAGCAGCTTTGTAAGCCTTACTAGGGGTGAGCAGTTCTTC. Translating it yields CASSFVSLTRGEQFF.

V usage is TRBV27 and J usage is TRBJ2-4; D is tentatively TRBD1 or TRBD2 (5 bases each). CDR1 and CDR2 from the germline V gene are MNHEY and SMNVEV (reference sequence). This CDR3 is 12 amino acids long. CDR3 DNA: TGTCCGCCGGGGCCAGCCAAAAACATTCAGTACTTC. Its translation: CPPGPAKNIQYF.

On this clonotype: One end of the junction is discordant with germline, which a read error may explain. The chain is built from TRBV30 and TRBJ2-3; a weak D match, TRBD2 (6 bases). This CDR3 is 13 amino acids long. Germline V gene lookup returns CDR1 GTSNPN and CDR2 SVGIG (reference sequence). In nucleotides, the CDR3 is TGTGCCTCCCGCTCCGGGGGATTAGATACGCAGTCTTTT. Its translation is CASRSGGLDTQSF.

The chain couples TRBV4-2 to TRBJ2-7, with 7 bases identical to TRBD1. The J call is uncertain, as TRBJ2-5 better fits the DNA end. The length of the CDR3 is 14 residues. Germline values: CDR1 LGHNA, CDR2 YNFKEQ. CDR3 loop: CASSRDKGAETQYF. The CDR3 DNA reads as TGTGCCAGCAGCCGAGATAAGGGGGCTGAGACCCAGTACTTC.

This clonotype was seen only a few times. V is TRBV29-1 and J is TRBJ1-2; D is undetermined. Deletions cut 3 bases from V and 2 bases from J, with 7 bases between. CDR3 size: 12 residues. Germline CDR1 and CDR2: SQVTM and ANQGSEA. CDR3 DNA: TGCAGCGTTGATCTTCGGAACTATGGCTACACCTTC. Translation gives CSVDLRNYGYTF.

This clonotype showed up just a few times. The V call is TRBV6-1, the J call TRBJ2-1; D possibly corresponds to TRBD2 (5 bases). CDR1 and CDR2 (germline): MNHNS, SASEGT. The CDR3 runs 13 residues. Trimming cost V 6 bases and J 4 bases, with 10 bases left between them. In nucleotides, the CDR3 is TGTGCCAGCAGCGAGAGGGTATACAATGAGCAGTTCTTC. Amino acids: CASSERVYNEQFF.

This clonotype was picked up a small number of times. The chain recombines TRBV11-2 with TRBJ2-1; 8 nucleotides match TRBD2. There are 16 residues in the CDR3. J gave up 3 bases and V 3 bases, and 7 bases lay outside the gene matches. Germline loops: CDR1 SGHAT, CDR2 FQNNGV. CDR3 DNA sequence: TGTGCCAGCAGCTTGGTGGGGACTAGAATCTACAATGAGCAGTTCTTC. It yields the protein CASSLVGTRIYNEQFF.

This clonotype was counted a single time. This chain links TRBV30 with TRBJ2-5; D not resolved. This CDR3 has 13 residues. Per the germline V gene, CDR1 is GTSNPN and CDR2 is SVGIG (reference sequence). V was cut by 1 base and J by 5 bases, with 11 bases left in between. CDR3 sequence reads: CAWSGASWETQYF. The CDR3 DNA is TGTGCCTGGAGTGGCGCGTCCTGGGAGACCCAGTACTTC.

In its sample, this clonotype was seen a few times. The CDR3 DNA follows: TGCGCCAGCAGCTACGACAGTATGAAGACCCAGTACTTC. Residues: CASSYDSMKTQYF. This chain connects TRBV5-1 to TRBJ2-5; D perhaps matches TRBD1 (5 bases). This CDR3 region has 13 residues. CDR1 is SGHRS and CDR2 is YFSETQ in the germline V gene. Deletions cut 3 bases from V and 6 bases from J, with 12 bases between.

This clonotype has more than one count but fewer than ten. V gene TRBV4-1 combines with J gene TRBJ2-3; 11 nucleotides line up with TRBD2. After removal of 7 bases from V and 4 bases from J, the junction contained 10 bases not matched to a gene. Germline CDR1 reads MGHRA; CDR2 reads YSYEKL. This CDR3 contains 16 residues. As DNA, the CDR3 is TGCGCCAGCACCTCCTCACTAGCGGGGGATGCAGATACGCAGTATTTT. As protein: CASTSSLAGDADTQYF.

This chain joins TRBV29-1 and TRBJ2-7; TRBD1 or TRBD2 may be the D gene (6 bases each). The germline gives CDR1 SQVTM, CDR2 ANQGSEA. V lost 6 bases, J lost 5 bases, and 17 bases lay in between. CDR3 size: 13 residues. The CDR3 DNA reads TGCAGCGTGGGTCAATTGGGGGGCGACGAGCAGTACTTC. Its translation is CSVGQLGGDEQYF.

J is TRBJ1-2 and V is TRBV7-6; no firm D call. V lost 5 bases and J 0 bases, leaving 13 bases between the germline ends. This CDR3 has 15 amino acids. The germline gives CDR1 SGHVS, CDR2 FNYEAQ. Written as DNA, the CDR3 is TGTGCCAGCAGCCCCCAGGCAGGAGCTAACTATGGCTACACCTTC. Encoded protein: CASSPQAGANYGYTF.

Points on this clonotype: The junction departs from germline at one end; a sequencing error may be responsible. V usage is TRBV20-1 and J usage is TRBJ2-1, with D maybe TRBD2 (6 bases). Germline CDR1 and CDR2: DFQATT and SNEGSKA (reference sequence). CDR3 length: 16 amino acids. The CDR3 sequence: CSARVWTISSNNEQFF. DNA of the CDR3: TGCAGTGCTAGAGTGTGGACTATAAGCTCCAACAATGAGCAGTTCTTC.

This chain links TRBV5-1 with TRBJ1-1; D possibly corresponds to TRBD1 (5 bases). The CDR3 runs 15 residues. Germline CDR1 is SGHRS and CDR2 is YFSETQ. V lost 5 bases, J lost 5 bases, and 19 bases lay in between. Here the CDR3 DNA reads TGCGCCAGCAGTCCCGGCTCACTGGGGCGGACTGAAGCTTTCTTT. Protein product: CASSPGSLGRTEAFF. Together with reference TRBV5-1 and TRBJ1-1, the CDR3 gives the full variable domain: KAGVTQTPRYLIKTRGQQVTLSCSPISGHRSVSWYQQTPGQGLQFLFEYFSETQRNKGNFPGRFSGRQFSNSRSEMNVSTLELGDSALYLCASSPGSLGRTEAFFGQGTRLTVV.

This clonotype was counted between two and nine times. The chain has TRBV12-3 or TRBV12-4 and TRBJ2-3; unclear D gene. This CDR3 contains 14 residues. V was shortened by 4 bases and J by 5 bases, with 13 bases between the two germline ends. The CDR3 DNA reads TGTGCCAGCAGTTCCCCCCGAGTTGAAGATACGCAGTATTTT. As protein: CASSSPRVEDTQYF.

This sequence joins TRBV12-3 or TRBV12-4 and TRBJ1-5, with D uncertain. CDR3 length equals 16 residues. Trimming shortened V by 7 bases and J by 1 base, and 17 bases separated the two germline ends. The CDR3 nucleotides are TGTGCCAGCAAAAGCCATTTGGGAGAGAGCAATCAGCCCCAGCATTTT. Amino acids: CASKSHLGESNQPQHF.

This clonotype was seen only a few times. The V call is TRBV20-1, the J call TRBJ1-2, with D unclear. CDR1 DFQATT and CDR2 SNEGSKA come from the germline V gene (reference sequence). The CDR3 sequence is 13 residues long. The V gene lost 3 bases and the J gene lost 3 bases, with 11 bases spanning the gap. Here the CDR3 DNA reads TGCAGTGCTAGGTCTTCAGGAGACTATGGCTACACCTTC. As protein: CSARSSGDYGYTF.

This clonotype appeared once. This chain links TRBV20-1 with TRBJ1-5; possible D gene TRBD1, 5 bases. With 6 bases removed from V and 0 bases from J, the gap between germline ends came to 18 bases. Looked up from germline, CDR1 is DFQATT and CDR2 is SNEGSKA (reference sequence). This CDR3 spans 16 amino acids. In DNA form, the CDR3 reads TGCAGTGCCCCCCCGCGGGGGGGTGGTAGCAATCAGCCCCAGCATTTT. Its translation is CSAPPRGGGSNQPQHF.

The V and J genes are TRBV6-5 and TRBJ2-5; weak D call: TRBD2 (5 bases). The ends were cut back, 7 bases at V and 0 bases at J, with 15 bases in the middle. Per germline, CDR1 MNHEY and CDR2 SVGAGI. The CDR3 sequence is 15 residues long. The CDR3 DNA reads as TGTGCCAGCAAAGGTGGGCGCGGGTACCAAGAGACCCAGTACTTC. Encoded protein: CASKGGRGYQETQYF.

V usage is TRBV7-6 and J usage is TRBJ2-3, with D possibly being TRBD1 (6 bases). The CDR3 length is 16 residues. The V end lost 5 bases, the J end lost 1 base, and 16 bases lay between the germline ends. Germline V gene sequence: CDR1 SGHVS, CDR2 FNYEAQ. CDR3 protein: CASSPEGETRTDTQYF. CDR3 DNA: TGTGCCAGCAGCCCCGAGGGGGAGACCCGCACAGATACGCAGTATTTT. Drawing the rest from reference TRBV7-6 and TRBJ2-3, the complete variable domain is GAGVSQSPRYKVTKRGQDVALRCDPISGHVSLYWYRQALGQGPEFLTYFNYEAQQDKSGLPNDRFSAERPEGSISTLTIQRTEQRDSAMYRCASSPEGETRTDTQYFGPGTRLTVL.

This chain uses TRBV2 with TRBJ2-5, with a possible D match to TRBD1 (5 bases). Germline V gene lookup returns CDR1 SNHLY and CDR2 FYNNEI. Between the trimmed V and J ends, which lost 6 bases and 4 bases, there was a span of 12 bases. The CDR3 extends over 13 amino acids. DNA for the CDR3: TGTGCCAGCAGGGAACAGGTGGCAGAGACCCAGTACTTC. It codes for CASREQVAETQYF. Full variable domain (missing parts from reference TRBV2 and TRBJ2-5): EPEVTQTPSHQVTQMGQEVILRCVPISNHLYFYWYRQILGQKVEFLVSFYNNEISEKSEIFDDQFSVERPDGSNFTLKIRSTKLEDSAMYFCASREQVAETQYFGPGTRLLVL.

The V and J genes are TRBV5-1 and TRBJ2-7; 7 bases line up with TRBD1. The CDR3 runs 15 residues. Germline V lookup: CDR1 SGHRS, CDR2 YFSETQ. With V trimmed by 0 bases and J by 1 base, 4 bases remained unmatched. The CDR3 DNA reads TGCGCCAGCAGCTTGGGCAGGGACAGATCCTACGAGCAGTACTTC. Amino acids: CASSLGRDRSYEQYF.